This T cell receptor beta chain was retrieved from a study of radiotherapy plus CTLA-4 blockade in lung cancer. Study summary: Objective responses were recorded in 15% to 20% of patients, with disease control recorded in about 30%.

General study results and limits: Increased serum interferon-beta after radiation also reportedly predicted response strongly. In blood, after radiotherapy plus ipilimumab, tumor-derived TCR clones expanded.

Ipilimumab CTLA-4 blockade and focal radiation were given to patients with chemo-refractory metastatic non-small-cell lung cancer. A remark on this clone: Antigen unknown.

The V segment lost 2 bases and the J segment 8 bases; nucleotides outside the gene matches: 5. The CDR3 extends over 13 amino acids. Germline CDR1 is MGHDK and CDR2 is SYGVNS. Only in-frame clones appear in the TCRdb table, and some are missing; sequencing was by immunoSEQ multiplex PCR. The data hold 70,000 to 85,000 clones, with just under 75% observed a single time. The input for sequencing was peripheral blood, taken from a patient treated with radiotherapy plus ipilimumab. This chain links TRBV25-1 with TRBJ1-2, with 7 nucleotides matching TRBD1. The clonotype comes from a human donor with non-small cell lung cancer whose response to radiotherapy plus ipilimumab could not be evaluated. Written as DNA, the CDR3 is TGTGCCAGCAGTGAACCAGGGGGGAGAGGCTACACCTTC. This translates into CASSEPGGRGYTF.